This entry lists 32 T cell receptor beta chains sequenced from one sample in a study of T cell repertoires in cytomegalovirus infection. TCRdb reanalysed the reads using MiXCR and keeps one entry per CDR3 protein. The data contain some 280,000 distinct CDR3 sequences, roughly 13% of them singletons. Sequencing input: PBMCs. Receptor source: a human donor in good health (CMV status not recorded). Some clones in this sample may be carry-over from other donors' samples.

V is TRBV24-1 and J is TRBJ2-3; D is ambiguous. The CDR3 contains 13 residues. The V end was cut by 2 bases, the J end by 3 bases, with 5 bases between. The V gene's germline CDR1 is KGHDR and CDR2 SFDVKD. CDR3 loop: CATSDSRTDTQYF. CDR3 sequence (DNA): TGTGCCACCAGTGATTCGCGAACAGATACGCAGTATTTT.

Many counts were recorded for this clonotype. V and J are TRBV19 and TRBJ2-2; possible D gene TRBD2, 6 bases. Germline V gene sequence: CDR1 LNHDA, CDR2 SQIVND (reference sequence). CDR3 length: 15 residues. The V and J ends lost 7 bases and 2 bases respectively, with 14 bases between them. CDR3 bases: TGTGCCAGTACCCAAGGGGCGGGAAACACCGGGGAGCTGTTTTTT. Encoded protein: CASTQGAGNTGELFF.

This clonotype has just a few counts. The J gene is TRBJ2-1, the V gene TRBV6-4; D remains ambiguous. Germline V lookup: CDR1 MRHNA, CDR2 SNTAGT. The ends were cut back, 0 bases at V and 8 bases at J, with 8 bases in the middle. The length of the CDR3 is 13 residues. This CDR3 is CASSDSDVDEQFF. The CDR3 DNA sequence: TGTGCCAGCAGTGACTCTGACGTTGATGAGCAGTTCTTC.

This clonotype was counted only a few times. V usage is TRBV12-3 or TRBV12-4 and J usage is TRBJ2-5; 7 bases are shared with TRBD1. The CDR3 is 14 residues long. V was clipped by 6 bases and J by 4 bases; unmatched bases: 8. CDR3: CASSHRGRGETQYF. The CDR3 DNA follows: TGTGCCAGCAGCCACAGGGGCAGAGGAGAGACCCAGTACTTC.

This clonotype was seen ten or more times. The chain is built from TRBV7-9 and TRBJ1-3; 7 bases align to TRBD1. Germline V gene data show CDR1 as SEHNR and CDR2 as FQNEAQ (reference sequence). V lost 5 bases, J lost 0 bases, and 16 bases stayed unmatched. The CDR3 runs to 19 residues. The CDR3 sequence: CASSDPGQPKGYSGNTIYF. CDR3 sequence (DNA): TGTGCCAGCAGCGATCCGGGACAGCCGAAGGGGTACTCTGGAAACACCATATATTTT.

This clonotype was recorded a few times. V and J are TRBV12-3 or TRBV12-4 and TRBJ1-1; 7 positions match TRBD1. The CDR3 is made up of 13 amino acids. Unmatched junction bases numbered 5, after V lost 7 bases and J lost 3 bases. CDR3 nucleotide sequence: TGTGCCAGCATGAGGGGGCCCTACACTGAAGCTTTCTTT. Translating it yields CASMRGPYTEAFF.

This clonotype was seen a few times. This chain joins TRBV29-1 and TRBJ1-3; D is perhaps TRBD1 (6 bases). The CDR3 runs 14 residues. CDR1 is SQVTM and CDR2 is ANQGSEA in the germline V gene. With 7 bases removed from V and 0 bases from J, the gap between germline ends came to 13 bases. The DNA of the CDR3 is TGCAGCGCCAAGGACAGCGCCTCTGGAAACACCATATATTTT. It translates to CSAKDSASGNTIYF.

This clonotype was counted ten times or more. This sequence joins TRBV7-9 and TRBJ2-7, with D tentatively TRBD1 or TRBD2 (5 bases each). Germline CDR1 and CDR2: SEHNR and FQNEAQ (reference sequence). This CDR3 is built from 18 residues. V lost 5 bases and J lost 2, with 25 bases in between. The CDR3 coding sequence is TGTGCCAGCAGCCCACCTGCCGACAAGGGACGGCAAACCTACGAGCAGTACTTC. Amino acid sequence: CASSPPADKGRQTYEQYF.

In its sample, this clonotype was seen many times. The CDR3 spells CASSGARGELFF. CDR3 nucleotides: TGTGCCAGCTCTGGGGCCCGCGGGGAGCTGTTTTTT. This rearrangement joins TRBV28 to TRBJ2-2; D may be TRBD1 (5 bases). The CDR3 has 12 residues. V shed 8 bases and J shed 7 bases, with 11 bases lying between them. The V gene's germline CDR1 is MDHEN and CDR2 SYDVKM.

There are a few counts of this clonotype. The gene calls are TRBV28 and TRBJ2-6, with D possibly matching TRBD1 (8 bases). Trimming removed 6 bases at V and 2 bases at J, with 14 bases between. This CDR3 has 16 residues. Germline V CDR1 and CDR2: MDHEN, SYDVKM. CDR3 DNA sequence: TGTGCCAGCAGAAAACAGGGGGGGGCTGGGGCCAACGTCCTGACTTTC. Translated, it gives CASRKQGGAGANVLTF.

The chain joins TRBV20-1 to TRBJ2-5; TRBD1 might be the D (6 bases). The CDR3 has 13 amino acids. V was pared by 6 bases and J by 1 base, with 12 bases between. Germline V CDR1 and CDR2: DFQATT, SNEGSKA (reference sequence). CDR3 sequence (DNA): TGCAGTGCAACCGACAGGCTCCAAGAGACCCAGTACTTC. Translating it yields CSATDRLQETQYF.

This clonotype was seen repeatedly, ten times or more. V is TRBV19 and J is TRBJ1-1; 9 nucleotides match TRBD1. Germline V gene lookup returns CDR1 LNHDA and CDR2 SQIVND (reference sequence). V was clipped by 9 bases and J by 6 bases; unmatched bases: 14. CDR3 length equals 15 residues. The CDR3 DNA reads TGTGCCAGCCAAGTACAGGGGGCTGTTAGCGCTGAAGCTTTCTTT. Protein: CASQVQGAVSAEAFF.

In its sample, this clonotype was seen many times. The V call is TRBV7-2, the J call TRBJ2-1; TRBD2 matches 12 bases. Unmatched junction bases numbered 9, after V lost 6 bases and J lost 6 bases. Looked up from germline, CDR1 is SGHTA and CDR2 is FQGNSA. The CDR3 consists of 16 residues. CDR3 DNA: TGTGCCAGCAGGCCCAAGGGACTAGCGGGCTCCAATGAGCAGTTCTTC. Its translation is CASRPKGLAGSNEQFF.

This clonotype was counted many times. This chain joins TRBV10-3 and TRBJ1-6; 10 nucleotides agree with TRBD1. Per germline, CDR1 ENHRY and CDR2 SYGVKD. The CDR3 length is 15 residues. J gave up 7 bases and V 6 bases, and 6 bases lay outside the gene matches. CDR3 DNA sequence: TGTGCCATCAGGGACAGGGGGAACGGAAATTCACCCCTCCACTTT. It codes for CAIRDRGNGNSPLHF.

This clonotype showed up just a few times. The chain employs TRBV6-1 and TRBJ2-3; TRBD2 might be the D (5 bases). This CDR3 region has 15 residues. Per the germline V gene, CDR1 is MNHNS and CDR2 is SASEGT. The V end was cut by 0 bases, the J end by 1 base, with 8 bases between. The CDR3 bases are TGTGCCAGCAGTGAAGCCCGGACTCGCACAGATACGCAGTATTTT. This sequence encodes CASSEARTRTDTQYF.

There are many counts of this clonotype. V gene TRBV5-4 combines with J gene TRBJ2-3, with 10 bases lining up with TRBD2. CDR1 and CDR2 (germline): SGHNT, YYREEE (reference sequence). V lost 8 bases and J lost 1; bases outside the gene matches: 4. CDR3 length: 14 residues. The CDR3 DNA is TGTGCCAGTAGAGCGGGGGGGCGCACAGATACGCAGTATTTT. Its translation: CASRAGGRTDTQYF.

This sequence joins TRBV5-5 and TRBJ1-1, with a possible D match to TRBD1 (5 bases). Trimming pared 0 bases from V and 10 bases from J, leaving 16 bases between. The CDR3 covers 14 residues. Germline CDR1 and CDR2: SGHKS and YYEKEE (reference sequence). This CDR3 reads CASSLEAAGRGAFF. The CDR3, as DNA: TGTGCCAGCAGCTTGGAGGCAGCAGGGCGCGGAGCTTTCTTT. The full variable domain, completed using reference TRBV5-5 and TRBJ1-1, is DAGVTQSPTHLIKTRGQQVTLRCSPISGHKSVSWYQQVLGQGPQFIFQYYEKEERGRGNFPDRFSARQFPNYSSELNVNALLLGDSALYLCASSLEAAGRGAFFGQGTRLTVV.

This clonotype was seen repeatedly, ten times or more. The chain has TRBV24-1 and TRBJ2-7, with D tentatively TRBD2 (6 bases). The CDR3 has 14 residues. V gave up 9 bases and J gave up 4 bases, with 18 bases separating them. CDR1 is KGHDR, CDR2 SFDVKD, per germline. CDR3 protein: CATPPGGILYEQYF. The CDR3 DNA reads TGTGCCACCCCCCCCGGCGGGATACTTTACGAGCAGTACTTC.

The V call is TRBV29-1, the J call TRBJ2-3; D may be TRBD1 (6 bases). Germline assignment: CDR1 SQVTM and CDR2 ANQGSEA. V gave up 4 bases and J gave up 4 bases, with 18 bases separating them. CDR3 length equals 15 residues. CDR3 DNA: TGCAGCGTTGTTTCGGCTTTGGGGGCATCAGATACGCAGTATTTT. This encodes CSVVSALGASDTQYF.

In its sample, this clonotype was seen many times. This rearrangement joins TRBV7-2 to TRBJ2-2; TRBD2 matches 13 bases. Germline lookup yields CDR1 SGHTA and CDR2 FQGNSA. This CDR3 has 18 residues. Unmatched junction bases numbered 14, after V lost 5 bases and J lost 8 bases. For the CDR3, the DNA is TGTGCCAGCAGCCCCTTACATACTAGCGGGGGGGCCCTGGGGGAGCTGTTTTTT. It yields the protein CASSPLHTSGGALGELFF.

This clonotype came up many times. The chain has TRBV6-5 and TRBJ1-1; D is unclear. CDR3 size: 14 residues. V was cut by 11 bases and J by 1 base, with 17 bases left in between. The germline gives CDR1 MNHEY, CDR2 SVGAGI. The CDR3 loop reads CASKSTGQNTEAFF. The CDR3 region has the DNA TGTGCCTCAAAGAGTACCGGGCAGAACACTGAAGCTTTCTTT.

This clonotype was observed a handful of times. The CDR3 sequence is CARIGLAVDYEQYF. The CDR3 DNA reads TGTGCCAGAATAGGACTAGCGGTTGACTACGAGCAGTACTTC. The chain uses TRBV2 and TRBJ2-7, with 10 bases matching TRBD2. CDR3 length: 14 amino acids. The germline CDR1 and CDR2 sequences are SNHLY and FYNNEI. V lost 9 bases and J lost 3; bases outside the gene matches: 8. Filled out from reference TRBV2 and TRBJ2-7, the complete variable domain reads EPEVTQTPSHQVTQMGQEVILRCVPISNHLYFYWYRQILGQKVEFLVSFYNNEISEKSEIFDDQFSVERPDGSNFTLKIRSTKLEDSAMYFCARIGLAVDYEQYFGPGTRLTVT.

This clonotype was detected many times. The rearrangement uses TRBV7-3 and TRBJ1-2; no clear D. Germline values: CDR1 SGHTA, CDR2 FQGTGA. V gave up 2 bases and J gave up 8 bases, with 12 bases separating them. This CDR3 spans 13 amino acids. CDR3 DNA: TGTGCCAGCAGCTTAGAACGTCTCTCGGGCTACACCTTC. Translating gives CASSLERLSGYTF. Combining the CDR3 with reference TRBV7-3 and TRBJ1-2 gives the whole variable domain GAGVSQTPSNKVTEKGKYVELRCDPISGHTALYWYRQSLGQGPEFLIYFQGTGAADDSGLPNDRFFAVRPEGSVSTLKIQRTERGDSAVYLCASSLERLSGYTFGSGTRLTVV.

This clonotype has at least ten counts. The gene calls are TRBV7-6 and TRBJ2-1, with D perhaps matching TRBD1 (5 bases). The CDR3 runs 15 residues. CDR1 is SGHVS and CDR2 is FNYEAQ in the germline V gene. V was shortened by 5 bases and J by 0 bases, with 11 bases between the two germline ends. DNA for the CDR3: TGTGCCAGCAGCCCACAGGCCAGCTCCTACAATGAGCAGTTCTTC. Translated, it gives CASSPQASSYNEQFF.

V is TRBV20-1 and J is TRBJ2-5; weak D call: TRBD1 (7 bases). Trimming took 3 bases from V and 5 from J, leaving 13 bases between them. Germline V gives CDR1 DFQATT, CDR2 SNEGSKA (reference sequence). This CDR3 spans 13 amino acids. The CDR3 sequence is CSASVQGGETQYF. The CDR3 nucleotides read TGCAGTGCTAGTGTCCAGGGGGGTGAGACCCAGTACTTC.

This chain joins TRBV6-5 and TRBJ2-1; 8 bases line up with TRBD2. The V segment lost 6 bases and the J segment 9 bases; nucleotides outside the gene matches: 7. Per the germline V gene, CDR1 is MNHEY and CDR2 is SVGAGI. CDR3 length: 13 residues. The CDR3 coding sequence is TGTGCCAGCAGAGGAAGCGGGAGCGGTGAGCAGTTCTTC. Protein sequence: CASRGSGSGEQFF.

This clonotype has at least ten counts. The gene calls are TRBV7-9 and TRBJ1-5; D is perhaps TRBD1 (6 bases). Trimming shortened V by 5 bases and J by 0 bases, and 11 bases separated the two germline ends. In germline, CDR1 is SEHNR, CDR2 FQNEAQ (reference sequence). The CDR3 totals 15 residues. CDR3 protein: CASSPGGHSNQPQHF. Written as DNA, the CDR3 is TGTGCCAGCAGCCCCGGGGGACATAGCAATCAGCCCCAGCATTTT.

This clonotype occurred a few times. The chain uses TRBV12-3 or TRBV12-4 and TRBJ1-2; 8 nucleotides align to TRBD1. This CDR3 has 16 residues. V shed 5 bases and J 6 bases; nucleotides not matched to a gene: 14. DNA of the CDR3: TGTGCCAGCAGTGTCACGACAGGGGCTTTTTTAAATGGCTACACCTTC. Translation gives CASSVTTGAFLNGYTF.

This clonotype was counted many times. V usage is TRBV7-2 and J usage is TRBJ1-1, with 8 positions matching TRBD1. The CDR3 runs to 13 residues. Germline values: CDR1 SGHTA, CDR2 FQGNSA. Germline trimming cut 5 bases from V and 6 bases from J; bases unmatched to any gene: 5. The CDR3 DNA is TGTGCCAGCAGCCGAGACAGGGGCCCTGAAGCTTTCTTT. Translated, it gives CASSRDRGPEAFF. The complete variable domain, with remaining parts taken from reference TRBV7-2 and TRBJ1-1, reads GAGVSQSPSNKVTEKGKDVELRCDPISGHTALYWYRQSLGQGLEFLIYFQGNSAPDKSGLPSDRFSAERTGGSVSTLTIQRTQQEDSAVYLCASSRDRGPEAFFGQGTRLTVV.

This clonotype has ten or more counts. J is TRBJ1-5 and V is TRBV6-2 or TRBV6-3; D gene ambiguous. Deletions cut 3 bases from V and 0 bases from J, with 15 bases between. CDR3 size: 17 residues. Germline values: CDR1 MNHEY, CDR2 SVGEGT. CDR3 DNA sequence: TGTGCCAGCAGTTATATCGTGGGATTTGGTAGCAATCAGCCCCAGCATTTT. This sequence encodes CASSYIVGFGSNQPQHF.

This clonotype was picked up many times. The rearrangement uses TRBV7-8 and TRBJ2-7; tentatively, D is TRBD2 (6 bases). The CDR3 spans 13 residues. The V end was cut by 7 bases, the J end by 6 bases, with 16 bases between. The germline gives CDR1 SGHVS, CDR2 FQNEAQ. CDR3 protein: CASTWGDPLEQYF. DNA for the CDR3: TGTGCCAGCACCTGGGGGGACCCCCTCGAGCAGTACTTC.

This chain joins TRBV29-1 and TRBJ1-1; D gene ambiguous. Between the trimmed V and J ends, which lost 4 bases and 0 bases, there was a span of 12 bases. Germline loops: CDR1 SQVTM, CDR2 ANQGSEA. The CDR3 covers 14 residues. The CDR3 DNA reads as TGCAGCGTTGTCTTAGGAACAATGAACACTGAAGCTTTCTTT. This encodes CSVVLGTMNTEAFF. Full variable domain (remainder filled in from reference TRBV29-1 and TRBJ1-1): SAVISQKPSRDICQRGTSLTIQCQVDSQVTMMFWYRQQPGQSLTLIATANQGSEATYESGFVIDKFPISRPNLTFSTLTVSNMSPEDSSIYLCSVVLGTMNTEAFFGQGTRLTVV.